This is a list of T cell receptor beta chains from one sample in a study of blood T cell repertoires in COVID-19. Data came from immunoSEQ multiplex PCR; TCRdb stores just in-frame clones and leaves some out. The sample carries roughly 430,000 clones, roughly 90% recorded once. The sample consisted of PBMCs or T cells enriched from blood (not recorded which). The receptors originated from a woman between 18 and 29 years old who had been exposed to COVID-19. Each CDR3 is given with its conserved first and last residue. Some rows have no size entry. The others give once, few or many, or a class for an expanded clone.

V gene | clone size | CDR3 protein
TRBV27 | NA | CASSFLGASDGRETQYF
TRBV19 | NA | CASKDGLRTNEKLFF
TRBV5-1 | NA | CASSLGLAVSSSYNEQFF
TRBV24-1 | NA | CATSDLSGAGYNEQFF
TRBV28 | NA | CASSLYRGYGGQETQYF
TRBV27 | NA | CASSSRPGADQPQHF
TRBV19 | NA | CASSPLLTGRLGKNTEAFF
TRBV7-2 | NA | CASSLALAGAGEQFF
TRBV4-3 | NA | CASSQDYGGANEQFF
TRBV5-1 | NA | CASSSGQGGTDTQYF
TRBV5-1 | NA | CASSPGGQGGTEAFF
TRBV7-2 | NA | CASSYIAGVYEQYF
TRBV6-6 | NA | CASSYSFSGTVNEQYF
TRBV28 | few | CASSRPGTGGSEAFF
TRBV10-3 | NA | CAISEEGAANTEAFF
TRBV7-6 | NA | CASSLEVAGPSYEQYF
TRBV5-1 | NA | CASSETTTNTGELFF
TRBV5-1 | NA | CASSLTLPGGEPSSGYTF
TRBV18 | NA | CASSPGVGGEGTEAFF
TRBV7-9 | NA | CASSPFFYNEQFF
TRBV29-1 | NA | CSVEASPGSPLHF
TRBV6-5 | once | CASATSEKLFF
TRBV27 | NA | CASSSGVSSYNEQFF
TRBV5-5 | NA | CASSLITDYEQYF
TRBV7-8 | NA | CASSLDIRDRGDGTF
TRBV19 | NA | CASSDRRSEKLFF
TRBV6-5 | NA | CASRVGGFDEQYF
TRBV7-6 | NA | CASSLRTVNTGELFF
TRBV11-3 | NA | CASSLLVGHEQYF
TRBV7-2 | NA | CASSSQTGGAEAFF
TRBV6-5 | NA | CASSLFRAGVAFF
TRBV6-5 | NA | CASSLTSGTYEQYF
TRBV30 | NA | CAWSVGSGVESPLHF
TRBV7-9 | NA | CASSLEDRGPITDTQYF
TRBV5-5 | NA | CASSPPTGGNSDTQYF
TRBV5-1 | few | CASSLGPTGDTEAFF
TRBV20-1 | NA | CSASNWPGISNQPQHF
TRBV29-1 | NA | CSVVGRGEYEQYF
TRBV27 | NA | CASSLAGAWAEQYF
TRBV28 | NA | CASYHPTSGYNEQFF
TRBV2 | NA | CASSEVGAANTIYF
TRBV6-6 | NA | CASRRWDRVQNEQFF
TRBV25-1 | NA | CASSGQGANEKLFF
TRBV18 | NA | CASSPLTSSSNNEQFF
TRBV7-9 | NA | CASSLAGAEQFF
TRBV23-1 | NA | CASSQHSELGARGYTF
TRBV19 | NA | CASRDRVKPYNEQFF
TRBV2 | once | CASRQRLNLYQETQYF
TRBV5-6 | NA | CASSLGGRGAYGYTF
TRBV3-1/TRBV3-2 | NA | CASSQPGTSGGRGTDTQYF
TRBV28 | NA | CASSLIRDRGLLFF
TRBV5-6 | NA | CASSAGTGDTEAFF
TRBV2 | NA | CASSGGGLNTEAFF
TRBV4-1 | few | CASSQEWRGSLSYEQYF
TRBV4-2 | NA | CASSHAQGDTEAFF
TRBV7-9 | NA | CASSPGELHYGYTF
TRBV27 | NA | CASSFSAGELFF